The entry below describes one T cell receptor beta chain. Only in-frame clones appear in the TCRdb table, and some are missing; sequencing was by immunoSEQ multiplex PCR. Altogether roughly 87,000 clones are present, around 89% being singletons, with the ten largest covering around 6%. This record comes from a study of T cell responses to AZD1222 COVID-19 vaccine. The V end was cut by 7 bases, the J end by 2 bases, with 12 bases between. The length of the CDR3 is 13 residues. Germline-derived CDR1 and CDR2 are SEHNR and FQNEAQ (reference sequence). The chain combines TRBV7-9 with TRBJ2-7, with D possibly being TRBD2 (7 bases). Sequencing used peripheral blood, obtained 28 days after the second AZD1222 dose. This TCR derives from an adult who received the AZD1222 COVID-19 vaccine. The CDR3 spells CASTGGPAYEQYF. In DNA, the CDR3 is TGTGCCAGCACGGGGGGCCCGGCCTACGAGCAGTACTTC.